The source of this T cell receptor beta chain is a study of cytomegalovirus exposure and HLA in healthy donors. Study-wide points: The study assumed roughly uniform donor sequencing depth for presence/absence analyses. Three CMV-associated chains were confirmed in vitro to be specific for CMV antigens. When analyzed later, a missense DCLRE1C variant was found to be linked to TCR beta V- and J-gene trimming.

PCR amplification relied on 60 Vbeta primers (plus 13 Jbeta primers). TCRdb keeps only in-frame clones here, not all; method: immunoSEQ multiplex PCR. The sample lists around 120,000 clones, roughly three quarters seen once, with about 1.8% in the top ten. Germline loops: CDR1 MNHEY, CDR2 SMNVEV (reference sequence). The length of the CDR3 is 15 residues. The junction had 9 bases not matched to a gene; V was cut back by 6 bases and J by 3 bases. In the case of this clone: As yet, its antigen is unknown.

This rearrangement joins TRBV27 to TRBJ1-1; TRBD1 aligns across 8 bases. The source is a woman aged 40 to 55 in good health and CMV-seronegative. The sequenced sample was PBMCs. In nucleotides, the CDR3 is TGTGCCAGCAGCCCGGACAGGGCCGGGTACACTGAAGCTTTCTTT. Encoded protein: CASSPDRAGYTEAFF.